These 4 T cell receptor beta chains came from one sample sequenced in a study of cytomegalovirus exposure and HLA in healthy donors. PCR primers comprised 60 Vbeta and 13 Jbeta primers. Produced via immunoSEQ multiplex PCR; TCRdb's table is partial and in-frame only. The sample has about 120,000 clones, 70% to 75% seen once. Sequencing used PBMCs. These receptors all stem from a male donor in good health and CMV-seronegative.

This clone was seen only a few times. The genes are TRBV19 and TRBJ2-7; a possible D gene is TRBD1 (5 bases). CDR3 size: 13 residues. V was cut by 4 bases and J by 4 bases, with 11 bases left in between. Germline V gene sequence: CDR1 LNHDA, CDR2 SQIVND (reference sequence). Written as DNA, the CDR3 is TGTGCCAGTAGTACAGGGAAAGTATACGAGCAGTACTTC. This sequence encodes CASSTGKVYEQYF. Looking up the rest from reference TRBV19 and TRBJ2-7 gives the full variable domain: DGGITQSPKYLFRKEGQNVTLSCEQNLNHDAMYWYRQDPGQGLRLIYYSQIVNDFQKGDIAEGYSVSREKKESFPLTVTSAQKNPTAFYLCASSTGKVYEQYFGPGTRLTVT.

The chain combines TRBV19 with TRBJ1-1, with D possibly being TRBD1 (5 bases). The V end lost 6 bases, the J end lost 0 bases, and 8 bases lay between the germline ends. Germline CDR1 LNHDA, CDR2 SQIVND (reference sequence). CDR3 size: 13 residues. For the CDR3, the DNA is TGTGCCAGTAGCCTGACAGTGAACACTGAAGCTTTCTTT. Amino acids: CASSLTVNTEAFF.

This clone was found once. V is TRBV5-4 and J is TRBJ2-5, with 13 bases lining up with TRBD2. Germline CDR1 reads SGHNT; CDR2 reads YYREEE (reference sequence). The CDR3 spans 15 residues. The trim removed 4 bases at V and 5 bases at J, leaving 5 bases unmatched. The CDR3 nucleotides read TGTGCCAGCAGCCCGGGACTAGCGGGGATCGAGACCCAGTACTTC. This codes for CASSPGLAGIETQYF.

In this sample, this clone turned up once. The chain combines TRBV6-5 with TRBJ2-7, with TRBD1 matching 7 bases. J lost 4 bases, V lost 4 bases, and 10 bases had no gene match. Germline CDR1 MNHEY, CDR2 SVGAGI. The CDR3 consists of 15 residues. The CDR3 region has the DNA TGTGCCAGCAGTTCGTCCCGGGACAGCAGATACGAGCAGTACTTC. As protein: CASSSSRDSRYEQYF.